These 21 T cell receptor beta chains were all obtained from the same sample, sequenced in a study of cytomegalovirus exposure and HLA in healthy donors. Libraries were prepared by immunoSEQ multiplex PCR; TCRdb keeps only in-frame clonotypes and omits some of them. The sample holds about 38,000 clones; over 80% are singletons and the top ten take around 3.4%. The source material was PBMCs. The source of these receptors is a man between 18 and 35 years old in good health and CMV-seronegative.

The rearrangement joins TRBV6-1 to TRBJ1-3; D ambiguous. Germline lookup yields CDR1 MNHNS and CDR2 SASEGT. The CDR3 is 11 amino acids. V dropped 5 bases and J dropped 4 bases, with 3 bases sitting between them. The CDR3 DNA follows: TGTGCCAGCAGTCAAGGAAACACCATATATTTT. Protein: CASSQGNTIYF.

This clone is a singleton in its sample. The gene calls are TRBV5-1 and TRBJ2-2; 8 bases align to TRBD2. CDR3 length: 15 amino acids. Trimming cost V 7 bases and J 4 bases; bases outside gene matches: 9. Germline CDR1 SGHRS, CDR2 YFSETQ. CDR3 protein: CASGVAGTPTGELFF. CDR3 coding DNA: TGCGCCAGCGGCGTAGCGGGAACTCCCACCGGGGAGCTGTTTTTT.

The chain couples TRBV5-6 to TRBJ2-1; D unresolved. Germline values: CDR1 SGHDT, CDR2 YYEEEE. The CDR3 sequence is 12 residues long. V lost 3 bases to trimming and J lost 4 bases, with 5 bases between them. CDR3 nucleotides: TGTGCCAGCAGCTCCAGATACAATGAGCAGTTCTTC. Its translation is CASSSRYNEQFF.

This chain connects TRBV9 to TRBJ2-2; 7 bases align to TRBD1. The germline V gene has CDR1 SGDLS and CDR2 YYNGEE. This CDR3 has 21 amino acids. J gave up 4 bases and V 0 bases, and 21 bases lay outside the gene matches. This CDR3 is CASSVDPHSLSQGRGTGELFF. CDR3 in DNA: TGTGCCAGCAGCGTAGACCCCCACTCTCTTTCACAGGGGCGAGGCACCGGGGAGCTGTTTTTT.

This sequence joins TRBV10-1 and TRBJ1-5; D uncertain. The CDR3 is 14 amino acids. Looked up from germline, CDR1 is WNHNN and CDR2 is SYGVQD (reference sequence). Trimming shortened V by 6 bases and J by 1 base, and 10 bases separated the two germline ends. The CDR3 bases are TGCGCCAGCAGGGCTCACAAAAGCAATCAGCCCCAGCATTTT. It codes for CASRAHKSNQPQHF.

The gene calls are TRBV30 and TRBJ2-7; a weak D match, TRBD1 (6 bases). This CDR3 spans 16 amino acids. The germline CDR1 and CDR2 sequences are GTSNPN and SVGIG (reference sequence). The V gene lost 6 bases and the J gene lost 0 bases, with 21 bases spanning the gap. The DNA of the CDR3 is TGTGCCTGCTCGATGACTACAGGGCGAAGCTCCTACGAGCAGTACTTC. Residues: CACSMTTGRSSYEQYF.

The rearrangement links TRBV27 to TRBJ1-1; possibly TRBD1 for D (5 bases). The length of the CDR3 is 13 residues. From germline, CDR1 is MNHEY and CDR2 SMNVEV (reference sequence). The ends were cut back, 3 bases at V and 4 bases at J, with 9 bases in the middle. The CDR3 is CASSFSGGTEAFF. The DNA of the CDR3 is TGTGCCAGCAGTTTTTCCGGGGGCACTGAAGCTTTCTTT.

The chain combines TRBV27 with TRBJ2-1; TRBD1 aligns across 10 bases. With 6 bases clipped from V and 5 bases from J, the junction kept 4 bases outside the gene matches. Germline V gene lookup returns CDR1 MNHEY and CDR2 SMNVEV (reference sequence). There are 14 residues in the CDR3. The CDR3, as DNA: TGTGCCAGCAGGAGGGGACAGGGGAACAATGAGCAGTTCTTC. It translates to CASRRGQGNNEQFF.

The chain employs TRBV13 and TRBJ1-1; unclear D gene. The CDR3 covers 15 residues. CDR1 PRHDT and CDR2 FYEKMQ come from the germline V gene (reference sequence). Trimming stripped 5 bases from V and 6 bases from J, with 19 bases between. The CDR3 is CASSPAQYVLAEAFF. CDR3 nucleotides: TGTGCCAGCAGCCCCGCCCAGTACGTTCTCGCTGAAGCTTTCTTT.

V usage is TRBV5-6 and J usage is TRBJ1-4, with 9 bases that match TRBD1. This CDR3 has 14 amino acids. Per germline, CDR1 SGHDT and CDR2 YYEEEE. V trimming: 3 bases; J trimming: 8 bases; junction bases outside the gene matches: 5. In DNA form, the CDR3 reads TGTGCCAGCAGCTACAGGGGGCCGGGCGAAAAACTGTTTTTT. Protein product: CASSYRGPGEKLFF.

The V call is TRBV19, the J call TRBJ1-2; weak D call: TRBD1 (5 bases). V was shortened by 2 bases and J by 7 bases, with 11 bases between the two germline ends. Germline values: CDR1 LNHDA, CDR2 SQIVND (reference sequence). The CDR3 covers 13 residues. CDR3 loop: CASSIRGEAGYTF. CDR3 bases: TGTGCCAGTAGTATAAGGGGTGAAGCTGGCTACACCTTC.

The chain couples TRBV2 to TRBJ1-1; D is perhaps TRBD1 (6 bases). The CDR3 is 13 residues long. Germline V CDR1 and CDR2: SNHLY, FYNNEI. The CDR3 DNA sequence: TGTTCTACGTGGGAGGGGGGCGGCACTGAAGCTTTCTTT. This gives the protein CSTWEGGGTEAFF.

The genes are TRBV5-1 and TRBJ2-1; the match to TRBD2 covers 12 bases. J was trimmed by 4 bases and V by 0 bases; bases with no gene match: 2. The CDR3 loop spans 16 amino acids. Germline lookup yields CDR1 SGHRS and CDR2 YFSETQ. CDR3 nucleotides: TGCGCCAGCAGCTTGGGGGGACTAGCGGGTTACAATGAGCAGTTCTTC. As protein: CASSLGGLAGYNEQFF.

The chain links TRBV5-1 to TRBJ2-1, with D possibly TRBD1 on 6 matching bases. The V gene lost 1 base and the J gene lost 6 bases, with 14 bases spanning the gap. CDR1 and CDR2 (germline): SGHRS, YFSETQ. This CDR3 has 15 amino acids. CDR3 DNA sequence: TGCGCCAGCAGCTTGCTGCCTACAGGGTTCAATGAGCAGTTCTTC. This translates into CASSLLPTGFNEQFF.

The V call is TRBV28, the J call TRBJ2-3; D possibly corresponds to TRBD2 (5 bases). Trimming shortened V by 4 bases and J by 5 bases, and 25 bases separated the two germline ends. The CDR3 runs to 18 residues. Per germline, CDR1 MDHEN and CDR2 SYDVKM. The chain's CDR3 is CASSWDPGSPSLGDTQYF. CDR3 in DNA: TGTGCCAGCAGTTGGGATCCGGGGAGCCCCTCTTTGGGAGATACGCAGTATTTT. The complete variable domain, with remaining parts taken from reference TRBV28 and TRBJ2-3, reads DVKVTQSSRYLVKRTGEKVFLECVQDMDHENMFWYRQDPGLGLRLIYFSYDVKMKEKGDIPEGYSVSREKKERFSLILESASTNQTSMYLCASSWDPGSPSLGDTQYFGPGTRLTVL.

The V and J genes are TRBV10-3 and TRBJ2-6; 9 bases map to TRBD1. Germline V gene lookup returns CDR1 ENHRY and CDR2 SYGVKD. This CDR3 comprises 15 residues. V dropped 8 bases and J dropped 4; count of bases not matched to a gene: 6. CDR3 bases: TGTGCCATCGGGACAGGGCTGGGAGGGGCCAACGTCCTGACTTTC. Its translation is CAIGTGLGGANVLTF.

V is TRBV29-1 and J is TRBJ2-7, with a possible D match to TRBD1 (7 bases). This CDR3 region has 16 residues. The germline V and J ends were trimmed by 0 bases and 0 bases, with 15 bases remaining between them. Germline CDR1 reads SQVTM; CDR2 reads ANQGSEA. The CDR3 DNA follows: TGCAGCGTTGAAGACGGGGGCAGGGGGAGCTCCTACGAGCAGTACTTC. Translating gives CSVEDGGRGSSYEQYF.

CDR3 sequence reads: CASSSYTGELFF. The CDR3 DNA reads TGTGCCAGCAGCTCCTACACCGGGGAGCTGTTTTTT. The rearrangement links TRBV7-9 to TRBJ2-2; D is uncertain. CDR1 is SEHNR and CDR2 is FQNEAQ in the germline V gene (reference sequence). The V gene lost 4 bases and the J gene lost 3 bases, with 3 bases spanning the gap. The CDR3 runs to 12 residues.

As DNA, the CDR3 is TGTGCCAGCAGCACAGGGGTAAGGTCTGGGGCCAACGTCCTGACTTTC. This codes for CASSTGVRSGANVLTF. V gene TRBV7-9 combines with J gene TRBJ2-6; 7 nucleotides line up with TRBD1. The CDR3 consists of 16 residues. Germline-derived CDR1 and CDR2 are SEHNR and FQNEAQ (reference sequence). V shed 5 bases, J shed 1 base, and the junction held 5 bases outside the gene matches.

The rearrangement uses TRBV27 and TRBJ2-7; tentatively, D is TRBD2 (6 bases). Trimming took off 3 bases at V and 3 bases at J, with 15 bases between the two ends. Germline lookup yields CDR1 MNHEY and CDR2 SMNVEV (reference sequence). CDR3 length: 15 amino acids. CDR3 loop: CASSFGGWEIYEQYF. CDR3 bases: TGTGCCAGCAGTTTCGGGGGATGGGAGATCTACGAGCAGTACTTC.

This chain links TRBV9 with TRBJ2-2, with D unresolved. Germline CDR1 and CDR2: SGDLS and YYNGEE. The V gene lost 1 base and the J gene lost 6 bases, with 4 bases spanning the gap. CDR3 length: 12 amino acids. The CDR3 loop reads CASSVTAGELFF. Here the CDR3 DNA reads TGTGCCAGCAGCGTAACGGCCGGGGAGCTGTTTTTT.